The clone carrying this TCR beta chain has a handful of counts. These data come from a study of response to subunit inactivated influenza vaccine. With V trimmed by 7 bases and J by 6 bases, 4 bases remained unmatched. Per germline, CDR1 SQVTM and CDR2 ANQGSEA. This CDR3 spans 12 amino acids. TCRdb analysed the RT-PCR reads with MiXCR anew, one entry per CDR3 protein. The table lists hundreds of thousands of distinct CDR3 sequences, 14% of them singletons. This clonotype was obtained from a man aged 45 to 65 who received an inactivated influenza vaccine. The material sequenced was PBMCs from blood, taken around 14 days before vaccination. The chain recombines TRBV29-1 with TRBJ1-2; 11 bases are shared with TRBD1. The CDR3 DNA reads as TGCAGCGAGAAGGGACAGGGGGATGGCTACACCTTC. Amino acid sequence: CSEKGQGDGYTF.